This entry lists 10 T cell receptor beta chains sequenced from one sample in a study of cytomegalovirus exposure and HLA in healthy donors. PCR involved 60 Vbeta and 13 Jbeta primers. The table came from immunoSEQ multiplex PCR; TCRdb's copy has only in-frame clones and leaves some out. The repertoire holds 95,000 to 100,000 clones, with 75% as singletons. Sequenced material: PBMCs. All receptors come from a man between 50 and 59 years old in good health and CMV-seronegative.

This chain links TRBV9 with TRBJ2-2; D possibly corresponds to TRBD2 (6 bases). Germline-derived CDR1 and CDR2 are SGDLS and YYNGEE. The CDR3 runs to 17 residues. V was shortened by 4 bases and J by 6 bases, with 22 bases between the two germline ends. CDR3 residues: CASSKREMQLYAGELFF. In DNA form, the CDR3 reads TGTGCCAGCAGCAAACGGGAGATGCAGCTTTACGCCGGGGAGCTGTTTTTT.

This chain links TRBV5-5 with TRBJ2-7; D is uncertain. The CDR3 covers 12 residues. The germline V and J ends were trimmed by 0 bases and 4 bases, with 5 bases remaining between them. In germline, CDR1 is SGHKS, CDR2 YYEKEE (reference sequence). The CDR3 reads CASSLVEYEQYF. As DNA, the CDR3 is TGTGCCAGCAGCTTGGTTGAGTACGAGCAGTACTTC.

This chain connects TRBV7-8 to TRBJ1-3; tentatively, D is TRBD1 (5 bases). Per the germline V gene, CDR1 is SGHVS and CDR2 is FQNEAQ. The CDR3 extends over 16 amino acids. V dropped 0 bases and J dropped 0 bases, with 9 bases sitting between them. The chain's CDR3 is CASSLATGSSGNTIYF. The CDR3 DNA follows: TGTGCCAGCAGCTTAGCAACAGGTTCCTCTGGAAACACCATATATTTT.

CDR3 in amino acids: CASSQEGDRGRSHRTDTQYF. The CDR3 DNA reads TGCGCCAGCAGCCAAGAGGGAGACAGGGGGCGATCCCACCGCACAGATACGCAGTATTTT. This chain uses TRBV4-1 with TRBJ2-3; 10 bases match TRBD1. This CDR3 is built from 20 residues. Germline lookup yields CDR1 MGHRA and CDR2 YSYEKL. V dropped 0 bases and J dropped 1; count of bases not matched to a gene: 13.

Only one count was recorded for this clone. This chain connects TRBV7-9 to TRBJ1-1, with D hard to call. The CDR3 sequence is 14 residues long. V shed 7 bases and J shed 2 bases, with 14 bases lying between them. The V gene's germline CDR1 is SEHNR and CDR2 FQNEAQ (reference sequence). CDR3 sequence reads: CASTGSVVNTEAFF. The CDR3 coding sequence is TGTGCCAGCACTGGGAGCGTCGTCAACACTGAAGCTTTCTTT.

This chain links TRBV4-1 with TRBJ2-7, with 8 nucleotides matching TRBD1. The CDR3 has 16 amino acids. J gave up 2 bases and V 1 base, and 7 bases lay outside the gene matches. Germline lookup yields CDR1 MGHRA and CDR2 YSYEKL. The CDR3 sequence is CASSQGATGVTYEQYF. Written as DNA, the CDR3 is TGCGCCAGCAGCCAAGGGGCGACAGGGGTAACCTACGAGCAGTACTTC.

V gene TRBV27 combines with J gene TRBJ1-2; D ambiguous. The length of the CDR3 is 14 residues. CDR1 is MNHEY and CDR2 is SMNVEV in the germline V gene (reference sequence). Trimming pared 4 bases from V and 4 bases from J, leaving 13 bases between. Written as DNA, the CDR3 is TGTGCCAGCAGTTCCCTCGGTCACTTCTATGGCTACACCTTC. Its protein is CASSSLGHFYGYTF.

This clone was observed once. The V gene is TRBV6-1, the J gene TRBJ2-3; TRBD1 is a possible D gene (6 bases). Germline V gene lookup returns CDR1 MNHNS and CDR2 SASEGT. Between the trimmed V and J ends, which lost 5 bases and 0 bases, there was a span of 12 bases. The CDR3 runs to 15 residues. The CDR3 spells CASSWTDDSTDTQYF. In DNA form, the CDR3 reads TGTGCCAGCAGTTGGACAGATGACAGCACAGATACGCAGTATTTT.

The V gene is TRBV5-1, the J gene TRBJ1-5; D is possibly TRBD1 (5 bases). The CDR3 sequence is 13 residues long. The germline V and J ends were trimmed by 2 bases and 2 bases, with 5 bases remaining between them. CDR1 and CDR2 (germline): SGHRS, YFSETQ. The CDR3 protein is CASSLQGNQPQHF. The DNA of the CDR3 is TGCGCCAGCAGCTTACAGGGCAATCAGCCCCAGCATTTT.

On this clone itself: This specimen includes other DNA sequences encoding the same CDR3. This chain links TRBV10-3 with TRBJ1-1, with unresolved D. Germline V gene lookup returns CDR1 ENHRY and CDR2 SYGVKD. Trimming took off 0 bases at V and 0 bases at J, with 8 bases between the two ends. The CDR3 runs to 15 residues. CDR3 in amino acids: CAISESQDLNTEAFF. In nucleotides, the CDR3 is TGTGCCATCAGTGAGTCCCAGGACTTGAACACTGAAGCTTTCTTT.